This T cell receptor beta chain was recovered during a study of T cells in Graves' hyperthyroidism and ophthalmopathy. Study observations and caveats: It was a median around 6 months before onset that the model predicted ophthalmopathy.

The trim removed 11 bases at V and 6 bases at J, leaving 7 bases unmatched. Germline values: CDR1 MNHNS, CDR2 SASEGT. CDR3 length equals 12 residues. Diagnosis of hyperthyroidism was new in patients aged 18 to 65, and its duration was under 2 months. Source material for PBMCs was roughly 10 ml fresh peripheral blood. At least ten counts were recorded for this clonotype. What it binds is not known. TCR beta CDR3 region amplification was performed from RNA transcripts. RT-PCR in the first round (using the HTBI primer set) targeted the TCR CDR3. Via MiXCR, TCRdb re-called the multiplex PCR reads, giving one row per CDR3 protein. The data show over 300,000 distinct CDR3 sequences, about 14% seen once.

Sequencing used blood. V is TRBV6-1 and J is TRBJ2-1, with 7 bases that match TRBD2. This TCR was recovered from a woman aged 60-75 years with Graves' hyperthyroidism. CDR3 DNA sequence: TGTGCCGGACTAGAGCGCGGCAATGAGCAGTTCTTC. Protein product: CAGLERGNEQFF.